Detailed here is one TCR beta chain. What it binds is not known. PCR employed 60 Vbeta and 13 Jbeta primers. Only in-frame clones appear in the TCRdb table, and some are missing; sequencing was by immunoSEQ multiplex PCR. The sample includes some 87,000 clones, under 80% of them seen just once. The sample originates from a study of cytomegalovirus exposure and HLA in healthy donors. Study in general: Genotyping showed roughly 76% of almost 400 donors falling in the Caucasian-associated ancestry cluster. Findings of the study overall: In a later analysis, donors in an Asian-associated ancestry cluster reportedly had fewer N-insertions in productive TCRs than the cohort mean. Listed as cytomegalovirus-associated were about 160 TCR beta chains. The study carried out a later analysis of TCR beta sequences. It associated under 20,000 of them with specific HLA alleles at a false discovery rate of 0.05.

The sequenced sample consisted of PBMCs. This receptor was taken from a man aged 50 or older in good health and CMV-seropositive.

For the CDR3, the DNA is TGTGCCAGCAGCACAGGGACAGCCAATAATTCACCCCTCCACTTT. Translated, it gives CASSTGTANNSPLHF. V gene TRBV5-6 combines with J gene TRBJ1-6; TRBD1 aligns across 7 bases. Germline CDR1 reads SGHDT; CDR2 reads YYEEEE. The CDR3 sequence is 15 residues long. V trimming: 4 bases; J trimming: 5 bases; junction bases outside the gene matches: 6.